The 14 T cell receptor beta chains below come from one sample, sequenced in a study of tumor-infiltrating lymphocytes in primary liver carcinoma. cDNA specific to TCR beta was made from roughly 500 ng of total RNA, with a constant-region primer employed for priming. Slightly modified ARM-PCR served as the procedure for the TCR beta libraries. These libraries came from three rounds of nested multiplex PCR. Two initial PCR rounds of roughly 10 cycles each paired TRBV1-TRBV30 forward primers with a C-beta reverse primer. MiXCR, run by TCRdb on the multiplex PCR reads, gives a single entry per CDR3 protein. The sample lists around 26,000 distinct CDR3 sequences, over 65% seen once, with roughly half in the top ten. From roughly 18-30 mg of unsorted bulk tissue, DNA and RNA were co-extracted together. Sample: liver tumor tissue from sampling region 3. Subset indicated: tumor region T3, left-lateral pole. Source of these receptors: a man in his forties with primary liver carcinoma and hepatitis B virus infection.

As concerns this clonotype: The conserved phenylalanine or tryptophan normally closing the CDR3 is absent here, so this likely arose from a read error. CDR3 in DNA: TGCAGCGTATTCAGCAACTCCTACGAACAGTACTTA. This gives the protein CSVFSNSYEQYL. The chain recombines TRBV29-1 with TRBJ2-7, with D hard to call. Germline V gene lookup returns CDR1 SQVTM and CDR2 ANQGSEA. There are 12 residues in the CDR3.

Notes on this clonotype: The junction and the germline gene differ at one end; a read error may be behind it. The CDR3 is CSARSGEGREIQYF. CDR3 coding DNA: TGTAGCGCGAGGTCCGGAGAGGGCCGAGAGATCCAGTACTTC. V gene TRBV29-1 combines with J gene TRBJ2-5, with D maybe TRBD2 (5 bases). Germline V gene sequence: CDR1 SQVTM, CDR2 ANQGSEA. CDR3 length: 14 amino acids.

Concerning this clonotype: One junction end disagrees with the germline gene, perhaps due to a read error. The J gene is TRBJ2-3, the V gene TRBV4-3; D uncertain. Germline V gene lookup returns CDR1 LGHNA and CDR2 YSLEER. The CDR3 is made up of 12 amino acids. The DNA for the CDR3 is TGCGCCAGCAGCCGTGAGACCGATACGCAATATTTT. As protein: CASSRETDTQYF.

On this clonotype: An end of the junction does not agree with germline; a read error may underlie this. The V and J genes are TRBV11-2 and TRBJ2-1; 9 bases map to TRBD2. Germline-derived CDR1 and CDR2 are SGHAT and FQNNGV. The length of the CDR3 is 16 residues. The CDR3 sequence: CASTLEFLAGMNEQFF. The CDR3 coding sequence is TGCGCCAGCACCTTAGAGTTCCTAGCGGGAATGAATGAGCAGTTCTTC. The full variable domain, with the rest looked up from reference TRBV11-2 and TRBJ2-1, is EAGVAQSPRYKIIEKRQSVAFWCNPISGHATLYWYQQILGQGPKLLIQFQNNGVVDDSQLPKDRFSAERLKGVDSTLKIQPAKLEDSAVYLCASTLEFLAGMNEQFFGPGTRLTVL.

Concerning this clonotype: A junction boundary mismatches the germline segment, possibly from a read error. The gene calls are TRBV29-1 and TRBJ2-5, with unresolved D. The germline CDR1 and CDR2 sequences are SQVTM and ANQGSEA. CDR3 size: 12 residues. The CDR3 reads CSVAVSQETQCF. CDR3 nucleotides: TGCAGCGTTGCAGTGAGCCAAGAGACCCAGTGCTTC.

The chain has TRBV7-8 and TRBJ2-2, with TRBD2 as a possible D gene (6 bases). In germline, CDR1 is SGHVS, CDR2 FQNEAQ. This CDR3 is 14 amino acids long. The V end was cut by 0 bases, the J end by 8 bases, with 10 bases between. Here the CDR3 reads CASSLASRDGELFF. The CDR3 DNA is TGTGCCAGCAGCTTAGCTTCGCGGGATGGGGAGCTGTTTTTT.

This clonotype has more than one count but fewer than ten. This CDR3 fails to terminate in the conserved phenylalanine or tryptophan, so it likely reflects a read error. The rearrangement joins TRBV10-3 to TRBJ1-1; possible D gene TRBD1, 6 bases. V lost 11 bases, J lost 1 base, and 14 bases lay in between. The CDR3 sequence is 13 residues long. CDR1 and CDR2 from the germline V gene are ENHRY and SYGVKD. CDR3 loop: CAFKAGENTEAFL. CDR3 DNA: TGTGCCTTCAAGGCAGGGGAGAACACTGAAGCTTTCCTT.

V usage is TRBV29-1 and J usage is TRBJ2-7; 7 bases match TRBD1. Germline assignment: CDR1 SQVTM and CDR2 ANQGSEA. The J segment lost 7 bases and the V segment lost 8 bases, leaving 20 bases of the junction unmatched. The CDR3 covers 15 residues. The CDR3 loop is CSIGTLQGVNYEQYF. CDR3 nucleotides: TGCAGCATTGGGACCCTGCAGGGGGTAAACTATGAGCAGTACTTC.

A note on this clonotype: Germline is not matched at one junction end, which may reflect a read error. The rearrangement links TRBV10-3 to TRBJ1-1; D possibly corresponds to TRBD1 (6 bases). Per germline, CDR1 ENHRY and CDR2 SYGVKD. The CDR3 covers 12 residues. CDR3 coding DNA: TGTGCCATCAGCCCAGGGGTCGCTGAAGTTTTCTTT. Amino acid sequence: CAISPGVAEVFF.

In its sample, this clonotype was seen once. The genes are TRBV5-1 and TRBJ2-7, with 7 bases identical to TRBD2. V lost 6 bases to trimming and J lost 0 bases; unmatched junction nucleotides: 9. The length of the CDR3 is 15 residues. CDR1 is SGHRS, CDR2 YFSETQ, per germline. CDR3 DNA sequence: TGCGCCAGCACCACGACTAGCAGGAACTCCTACGAGCAGTACTTC. Protein product: CASTTTSRNSYEQYF.

Worth noting for this clonotype: Given a much more abundant clone one base away, this may be a read error. This chain joins TRBV5-4 and TRBJ1-4, with D possibly TRBD1 on 5 matching bases. The CDR3 consists of 13 residues. Germline CDR1 reads SGHNT; CDR2 reads YYREEE (reference sequence). The CDR3 reads CASNLGPNEKLFF. For the CDR3, the DNA is TGTGCCAGCAACTTGGGACCTAATGAAAAACTGTTTTTT.

As to this clonotype: The junction departs from germline at one end; a sequencing error may be responsible. V usage is TRBV4-3 and J usage is TRBJ2-6; D tentatively fits TRBD1 or TRBD2 (7 bases each). Germline V lookup: CDR1 LGHNA, CDR2 YSLEER. The CDR3 loop spans 17 amino acids. CDR3 DNA: TGCGCCACCAGCCAAGTAGCAGGGGGGGCTGGGGTCAACGTCCTGACTTTC. Translation: CATSQVAGGAGVNVLTF.

Note on this clonotype: A much larger clone differs by one base, so this may be a read error. The chain recombines TRBV6-2 or TRBV6-3 with TRBJ2-1; D possibly corresponds to TRBD1 (6 bases). Germline V lookup: CDR1 MNHEY, CDR2 SVGEGT. The CDR3 has 15 amino acids. The chain's CDR3 is CASSYSFARGDEQLF. As DNA, the CDR3 is TGTGCCAGCAGTTACTCATTCGCCAGGGGAGATGAGCAGCTCTTC.

Comments on this clonotype: Because it lacks the conserved phenylalanine or tryptophan at the end, this CDR3 is likely a read error. The chain joins TRBV5-8 to TRBJ1-5; 7 positions agree with TRBD1. The assigned J gene may be wrong: the sequence end matches TRBJ2-3 better. Germline V CDR1 and CDR2: SGHTS, YDEGEE. CDR3 length: 15 residues. This CDR3 reads CASGSLRGGNQPQYL. The CDR3 bases are TGTGCCAGCGGCTCCCTTCGAGGGGGCAATCAGCCCCAGTATTTA.